This section outlines one T cell receptor beta chain sequence together with its context. The data derive from a study of shared clonotypes between healthy human individuals. Selected positively for CCR7 and CD45RO-negative, naive CD8 cells excluded terminally differentiated effector memory CD45RA+ cells. Sequenced by immunoSEQ multiplex PCR; TCRdb stores in-frame clones only, minus some. The sample includes about 2.2 million clones, more than 85% of them seen just once. The sample consisted of naive CD8+ T cells from PBMCs. The sequence derives from a young man in good health. Some clones in this sample may be carry-over from other donors' samples.

This CDR3 reads CASSQDPAGALGETQYF. As DNA, the CDR3 is TGCGCCAGCAGCCAAGATCCCGCGGGAGCACTGGGTGAGACCCAGTACTTC. The V gene is TRBV4-1, the J gene TRBJ2-5, with 7 positions matching TRBD2. Trimming took 0 bases from V and 5 from J; bases not matched to a gene: 12. Germline CDR1 reads MGHRA; CDR2 reads YSYEKL. The CDR3 extends over 17 amino acids.